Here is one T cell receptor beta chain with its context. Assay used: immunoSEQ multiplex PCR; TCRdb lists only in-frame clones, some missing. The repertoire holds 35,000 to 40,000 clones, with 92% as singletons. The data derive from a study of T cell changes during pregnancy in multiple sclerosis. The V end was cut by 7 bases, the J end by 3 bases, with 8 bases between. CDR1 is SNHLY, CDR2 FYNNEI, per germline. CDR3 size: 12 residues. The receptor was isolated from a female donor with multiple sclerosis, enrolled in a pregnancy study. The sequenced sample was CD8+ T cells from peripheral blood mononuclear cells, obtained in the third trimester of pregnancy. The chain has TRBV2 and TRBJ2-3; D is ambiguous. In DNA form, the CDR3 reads TGTGCCAGCATGCCAGGAACAGATACGCAGTATTTT. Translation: CASMPGTDTQYF.